What follows are 27 T cell receptor beta chains derived from one specimen sequenced in a study of shared clonotypes between healthy human individuals. Assay used: immunoSEQ multiplex PCR; TCRdb lists only in-frame clones, some missing. The table includes hundreds of thousands of clones, almost 97% detected once. Material for sequencing was naive CD4+ T cells sorted from blood. Described subset: CD45RA+ positively selected. The origin of the receptors is a woman aged 30 to 39 in good health.

V and J are TRBV5-5 and TRBJ2-7, with D possibly called TRBD1 or TRBD2 (6 bases each). CDR1 is SGHKS, CDR2 YYEKEE, per germline (reference sequence). The CDR3 is made up of 12 amino acids. Trimming removed 4 bases from V and 7 bases from J, with 12 bases in between. Written as DNA, the CDR3 is TGTGCCAGCAGCCTAACAGGGAGGGAGCAGTACTTC. Encoded protein: CASSLTGREQYF.

The CDR3 DNA sequence: TGCGCCAGCAGCTCAGGTTCTGGAAACACCATATATTTT. Amino acid sequence: CASSSGSGNTIYF. This chain links TRBV5-1 with TRBJ1-3; D gene unclear. CDR3 length: 13 residues. The germline V gene encodes CDR1 SGHRS and CDR2 YFSETQ. Trimming removed 3 bases from V and 1 base from J, with 5 bases in between. Complete variable domain (other parts from reference TRBV5-1 and TRBJ1-3): KAGVTQTPRYLIKTRGQQVTLSCSPISGHRSVSWYQQTPGQGLQFLFEYFSETQRNKGNFPGRFSGRQFSNSRSEMNVSTLELGDSALYLCASSSGSGNTIYFGEGSWLTVV.

The CDR3 loop reads CASRKGRTEAFF. The CDR3 coding sequence is TGTGCCAGCAGGAAAGGGAGAACTGAAGCTTTCTTT. The chain recombines TRBV6-5 with TRBJ1-1; no clear D. Germline V gives CDR1 MNHEY, CDR2 SVGAGI. The V and J ends lost 6 bases and 5 bases respectively, with 10 bases between them. This CDR3 is built from 12 residues.

This chain connects TRBV27 to TRBJ1-1; D might be TRBD1 (5 bases). V lost 5 bases, J lost 1 base, and 11 bases lay in between. The CDR3 has 14 residues. CDR1 MNHEY and CDR2 SMNVEV come from the germline V gene (reference sequence). This chain's CDR3 is CASSPLTENTEAFF. CDR3 sequence (DNA): TGTGCCAGCAGTCCACTGACAGAGAACACTGAAGCTTTCTTT.

This chain uses TRBV19 with TRBJ2-7, with 8 bases aligning to TRBD2. CDR3 length: 15 amino acids. The V and J ends lost 5 bases and 3 bases, in that order; junction bases with no gene match: 9. In germline, CDR1 is LNHDA, CDR2 SQIVND (reference sequence). This chain's CDR3 is CASSQISGTSYEQYF. For the CDR3, the DNA is TGTGCCAGTAGTCAAATTTCCGGGACTAGCTACGAGCAGTACTTC.

The rearrangement joins TRBV5-5 to TRBJ1-2; D not certain. This CDR3 has 13 amino acids. The V end was cut by 4 bases, the J end by 5 bases, with 12 bases between. The V gene's germline CDR1 is SGHKS and CDR2 YYEKEE (reference sequence). The CDR3 spells CASSPGPGYGYTF. The CDR3 coding sequence is TGTGCCAGCAGCCCCGGACCGGGATATGGCTACACCTTC.

The V gene is TRBV4-2, the J gene TRBJ1-1; possible D gene TRBD1, 5 bases. V dropped 0 bases and J dropped 1 base, with 9 bases sitting between them. Germline CDR1 reads LGHNA; CDR2 reads YNFKEQ. This CDR3 region has 15 residues. The chain's CDR3 is CASSQDGGKNTEAFF. In DNA, the CDR3 is TGTGCCAGCAGCCAAGATGGGGGGAAGAACACTGAAGCTTTCTTT.

The CDR3 is CASSWGWGPRTSEKLFF. In nucleotides, the CDR3 is TGTGCCAGCAGCTGGGGGTGGGGACCCCGGACAAGTGAAAAACTGTTTTTT. The chain is built from TRBV5-5 and TRBJ1-4; the D gene is possibly TRBD1 (5 bases). The V gene lost 3 bases and the J gene lost 7 bases, with 22 bases spanning the gap. The CDR3 length is 17 residues. Germline lookup yields CDR1 SGHKS and CDR2 YYEKEE (reference sequence).

V usage is TRBV29-1 and J usage is TRBJ2-1, with 7 bases matching TRBD2. J lost 5 bases, V lost 8 bases, and 9 bases had no gene match. Germline V lookup: CDR1 SQVTM, CDR2 ANQGSEA. CDR3 size: 13 residues. This chain's CDR3 is CSTSSGIHNEQFF. The DNA for the CDR3 is TGCAGCACCTCCAGCGGGATCCACAATGAGCAGTTCTTC.

The rearrangement joins TRBV4-2 to TRBJ2-7; 11 bases match TRBD2. CDR1 is LGHNA, CDR2 YNFKEQ, per germline. Trimming cost V 3 bases and J 3 bases; bases outside gene matches: 10. This CDR3 has 17 amino acids. The CDR3 nucleotides read TGTGCCAGCAGCCATCTTTCCGGGACTAGCGGCCTCTACGAGCAGTACTTC. This encodes CASSHLSGTSGLYEQYF.

This chain links TRBV7-9 with TRBJ2-3, with D possibly TRBD1 on 5 matching bases. CDR1 is SEHNR and CDR2 is FQNEAQ in the germline V gene (reference sequence). This CDR3 contains 11 residues. Trimming shortened V by 7 bases and J by 4 bases, and 6 bases separated the two germline ends. The CDR3 spells CASTRADTQYF. As DNA, the CDR3 is TGTGCCAGCACCAGGGCAGATACGCAGTATTTT.

The chain is built from TRBV5-1 and TRBJ1-6; the D is unclear. The CDR3 has 13 amino acids. The ends were cut back, 4 bases at V and 8 bases at J, with 10 bases in the middle. CDR1 and CDR2 from the germline V gene are SGHRS and YFSETQ. The CDR3 is CASSRSEDSPLHF. CDR3 nucleotides: TGCGCCAGCAGCCGATCGGAGGATTCACCCCTCCACTTT.

The V and J genes are TRBV6-1 and TRBJ1-5, with D possibly being TRBD1 (5 bases). Trimming stripped 2 bases from V and 0 bases from J, with 11 bases between. Germline loops: CDR1 MNHNS, CDR2 SASEGT. This CDR3 spans 16 amino acids. CDR3 region: CASSEWDFDSNQPQHF. The CDR3 DNA sequence: TGTGCCAGCAGTGAATGGGACTTCGATAGCAATCAGCCCCAGCATTTT.

The chain joins TRBV18 to TRBJ2-5; D possibly matches TRBD1 or TRBD2 (5 bases each). The CDR3 is 11 residues long. Germline assignment: CDR1 KGHSH and CDR2 LQKENI. The V gene lost 6 bases and the J gene lost 11 bases, with 13 bases spanning the gap. CDR3 nucleotides: TGTGCCAGCTCGCAACATGAGGGGCAGTACTTC. Its protein product is CASSQHEGQYF.

The chain employs TRBV28 and TRBJ2-5; 10 positions match TRBD2. The J call is uncertain, as TRBJ2-7 better fits the DNA end. Germline CDR1 and CDR2: MDHEN and SYDVKM. This CDR3 contains 14 residues. The CDR3 bases are TGTGCCAGCAGTTTAGGGACTAGCGACGACGAGCAGTACTTC. Its translation: CASSLGTSDDEQYF.

The genes are TRBV27 and TRBJ1-5; maybe TRBD1 (5 bases). Germline lookup yields CDR1 MNHEY and CDR2 SMNVEV (reference sequence). The CDR3 has 15 amino acids. The V gene lost 2 bases and the J gene lost 0 bases, with 8 bases spanning the gap. CDR3 sequence: CASSLRRGSNQPQHF. The DNA of the CDR3 is TGTGCCAGCAGTTTACGAAGGGGTAGCAATCAGCCCCAGCATTTT.

The DNA for the CDR3 is TGTGCCAGTAGTCTACGGAGGGGACTAGCGGGAGTAGATACGCAGTATTTT. Amino acid sequence: CASSLRRGLAGVDTQYF. The rearrangement links TRBV19 to TRBJ2-3; 14 nucleotides match TRBD2. Trimming cost V 5 bases and J 5 bases; bases outside gene matches: 9. This CDR3 has 17 residues. From germline, CDR1 is LNHDA and CDR2 SQIVND (reference sequence). Based on the CDR3 plus reference TRBV19 and TRBJ2-3, the full variable domain is DGGITQSPKYLFRKEGQNVTLSCEQNLNHDAMYWYRQDPGQGLRLIYYSQIVNDFQKGDIAEGYSVSREKKESFPLTVTSAQKNPTAFYLCASSLRRGLAGVDTQYFGPGTRLTVL.

The V gene is TRBV30, the J gene TRBJ1-1; a weak D match, TRBD1 (6 bases). This CDR3 has 12 residues. Germline V gives CDR1 GTSNPN, CDR2 SVGIG (reference sequence). V was clipped by 8 bases and J by 6 bases, with 16 bases between them. Written as DNA, the CDR3 is TGTGCCGGGGGCCGGCTAAACGCTGAAGCTTTCTTT. Residues: CAGGRLNAEAFF.

V usage is TRBV9 and J usage is TRBJ2-7; 9 nucleotides match TRBD1. The CDR3 consists of 16 residues. The J segment lost 4 bases and the V segment lost 2 bases, leaving 10 bases of the junction unmatched. The germline gives CDR1 SGDLS, CDR2 YYNGEE. The CDR3 is CASSVSGTGFGYEQYF. The CDR3 DNA reads as TGTGCCAGCAGCGTCTCCGGGACAGGGTTTGGGTACGAGCAGTACTTC. The variable domain in full, with the rest retrieved from reference TRBV9 and TRBJ2-7, is DSGVTQTPKHLITATGQRVTLRCSPRSGDLSVYWYQQSLDQGLQFLIQYYNGEERAKGNILERFSAQQFPDLHSELNLSSLELGDSALYFCASSVSGTGFGYEQYFGPGTRLTVT.

This chain connects TRBV7-2 to TRBJ2-3; 9 nucleotides line up with TRBD1. Germline-derived CDR1 and CDR2 are SGHTA and FQGNSA. Losses at the gene ends were 6 bases for V and 3 bases for J; bases not matched to a gene: 10. The CDR3 totals 16 residues. The CDR3 nucleotides read TGTGCCAGCAGTCATCTTGGGACAGGGTTTACAGATACGCAGTATTTT. It specifies CASSHLGTGFTDTQYF.

The chain carries TRBV6-1 and TRBJ2-1; D remains unclear. This CDR3 spans 13 amino acids. Germline CDR1 reads MNHNS; CDR2 reads SASEGT. The germline V and J ends were trimmed by 8 bases and 0 bases, with 8 bases remaining between them. The CDR3 loop reads CASATYSYNEQFF. As DNA, the CDR3 is TGTGCCAGCGCGACTTACTCCTACAATGAGCAGTTCTTC.

The chain couples TRBV28 to TRBJ1-2; D unclear. Trimming cost V 7 bases and J 5 bases, with 11 bases left between them. The CDR3 contains 12 residues. Germline V gene data show CDR1 as MDHEN and CDR2 as SYDVKM. CDR3 region: CASKAGIYGYTF. The CDR3 nucleotides read TGTGCCAGCAAGGCGGGGATTTATGGCTACACCTTC.

This chain uses TRBV18 with TRBJ1-4; 7 bases agree with TRBD1. V lost 2 bases and J lost 4; bases outside the gene matches: 13. Looked up from germline, CDR1 is KGHSH and CDR2 is LQKENI. CDR3 size: 18 residues. In nucleotides, the CDR3 is TGTGCCAGCTCACCAAACAGGGGAGCCCCTTTCCTTAATGAAAAACTGTTTTTT. Protein: CASSPNRGAPFLNEKLFF.

The V gene is TRBV7-2, the J gene TRBJ2-7; D is undetermined. V was pared by 5 bases and J by 6 bases, with 11 bases between. Germline-derived CDR1 and CDR2 are SGHTA and FQGNSA. CDR3 length: 12 amino acids. CDR3 coding DNA: TGTGCCAGCAGCCTACAAGCGTCCGAGCAGTACTTC. Translated, it gives CASSLQASEQYF.

This chain links TRBV6-5 with TRBJ2-2; D may be TRBD1 (6 bases). Germline assignment: CDR1 MNHEY and CDR2 SVGAGI. The CDR3 spans 13 residues. Trimming removed 10 bases at V and 1 base at J, with 10 bases between. The CDR3 DNA reads as TGTGCCACCAAGGGGGAGAACACCGGGGAGCTGTTTTTT. Translating it yields CATKGENTGELFF.

This chain joins TRBV5-1 and TRBJ1-6, with TRBD1 identical over 9 bases. The trim removed 0 bases at V and 3 bases at J, leaving 4 bases unmatched. CDR3 size: 17 residues. From germline, CDR1 is SGHRS and CDR2 YFSETQ. The CDR3 region has the DNA TGCGCCAGCAGCTTGGACAGGGGGCCCAGCTATAATTCACCCCTCCACTTT. Protein: CASSLDRGPSYNSPLHF. The full variable domain, completed using reference TRBV5-1 and TRBJ1-6, is KAGVTQTPRYLIKTRGQQVTLSCSPISGHRSVSWYQQTPGQGLQFLFEYFSETQRNKGNFPGRFSGRQFSNSRSEMNVSTLELGDSALYLCASSLDRGPSYNSPLHFGNGTRLTVT.

J is TRBJ2-7 and V is TRBV28; D not certain. V lost 3 bases and J 0 bases, leaving 6 bases between the germline ends. The CDR3 runs 13 residues. Germline CDR1 and CDR2: MDHEN and SYDVKM. DNA of the CDR3: TGTGCCAGCAGTTTGCCTTTCTCCTACGAGCAGTACTTC. Residues: CASSLPFSYEQYF.